This TCR beta chain comes out of a study of blood T cell repertoires in COVID-19. Germline assignment: CDR1 LNHDA and CDR2 SQIVND (reference sequence). The CDR3 spans 15 residues. The V gene end was trimmed by 4 bases and the J gene end by 6 bases; junction bases not matched to a gene: 7. Data came from immunoSEQ multiplex PCR; TCRdb stores just in-frame clones and leaves some out. The sample contains tens of thousands of clones, roughly nine tenths of which appear only once. The origin of this receptor is a man in his forties or fifties with COVID-19, enrolled during active disease. Material: peripheral blood. This chain uses TRBV19 with TRBJ1-2, with TRBD1 identical over 11 bases. The CDR3 DNA is TGTGCCAGTAGTAGGGACAGGGGGACCTTTGATGGCTACACCTTC. Protein sequence: CASSRDRGTFDGYTF.